These 19 T cell receptor beta chains were sequenced from one sample in a study of graft-versus-host responses after intestinal transplantation. Some clones are missing from TCRdb's copy, which holds only in-frame ones; the method was immunoSEQ multiplex PCR. The table shows around 67,000 clones, with 90% occurring only once. Their cognate antigens are unknown. Material: unstimulated CD8+ T cells sorted from spleen or lymph node cells, obtained before transplant. The receptors were gathered from a human donor who was the organ donor for an intestinal transplant.

The chain links TRBV2 to TRBJ1-5; D remains unclear. The CDR3 is made up of 15 amino acids. Trimming removed 7 bases at V and 0 bases at J, with 13 bases between. From germline, CDR1 is SNHLY and CDR2 FYNNEI. This CDR3 is CASTLTVNSNQPQHF. CDR3 bases: TGTGCCAGCACACTCACAGTCAATAGCAATCAGCCCCAGCATTTT. The whole variable domain, remainder taken from reference TRBV2 and TRBJ1-5, is EPEVTQTPSHQVTQMGQEVILRCVPISNHLYFYWYRQILGQKVEFLVSFYNNEISEKSEIFDDQFSVERPDGSNFTLKIRSTKLEDSAMYFCASTLTVNSNQPQHFGDGTRLSIL.

The chain employs TRBV18 and TRBJ2-7, with D tentatively TRBD1 (6 bases). V lost 3 bases to trimming and J lost 4 bases, with 16 bases between them. The CDR3 runs 15 residues. In germline, CDR1 is KGHSH, CDR2 LQKENI. DNA for the CDR3: TGTGCCAGCTCACCTTTGAGGACAGAGATGTACGAGCAGTACGTC. Encoded protein: CASSPLRTEMYEQYV.

The DNA for the CDR3 is TGTGCCAGCAGCCAGGTGGGGGGACAGATAAATGAAAAACTGTTTTTT. It encodes CASSQVGGQINEKLFF. The V gene is TRBV4-2, the J gene TRBJ1-4, with 7 bases that match TRBD1. This CDR3 is built from 16 residues. The V segment lost 3 bases and the J segment 5 bases; nucleotides outside the gene matches: 9. CDR1 is LGHNA, CDR2 YNFKEQ, per germline.

V gene TRBV18 combines with J gene TRBJ1-5, with D perhaps TRBD1 (6 bases). This CDR3 region has 12 residues. The V end lost 2 bases, the J end lost 7 bases, and 6 bases lay between the germline ends. Germline V lookup: CDR1 KGHSH, CDR2 LQKENI. CDR3 nucleotides: TGTGCCAGCTCACCAACAGGGCAGCCCCAGCATTTT. Residues: CASSPTGQPQHF.

On this clone: Other nucleotide sequences in the sample specify the same CDR3. The genes are TRBV5-1 and TRBJ2-1; 8 bases are shared with TRBD2. Germline-derived CDR1 and CDR2 are SGHRS and YFSETQ. The CDR3 is made up of 15 amino acids. V dropped 2 bases and J dropped 2; count of bases not matched to a gene: 3. The CDR3 DNA reads TGCGCCAGCAGCTTTTCGGGGGGGGCCTACAATGAGCAGTTCTTC. Its translation is CASSFSGGAYNEQFF. Full variable domain (remainder filled in from reference TRBV5-1 and TRBJ2-1): KAGVTQTPRYLIKTRGQQVTLSCSPISGHRSVSWYQQTPGQGLQFLFEYFSETQRNKGNFPGRFSGRQFSNSRSEMNVSTLELGDSALYLCASSFSGGAYNEQFFGPGTRLTVL.

Comments on this clone: One junction end disagrees with the germline gene, perhaps due to a read error. The chain combines TRBV7-7 with TRBJ2-3, with 9 bases lining up with TRBD2. CDR3 size: 14 residues. Germline V gene sequence: CDR1 SSHAT, CDR2 FNYEAQ (reference sequence). CDR3 in DNA: TGTGCTAGCAGCCAGCGGGGGGTCACAGATACGCAGTATTTT. It codes for CASSQRGVTDTQYF.

The chain recombines TRBV6-5 with TRBJ1-2; 7 nucleotides align to TRBD1. The junction had 5 bases not matched to a gene; V was cut back by 0 bases and J by 4 bases. This CDR3 is built from 15 residues. From germline, CDR1 is MNHEY and CDR2 SVGAGI. The CDR3 DNA reads TGTGCCAGCAGTTACTCCTTACAGGGGTTCTATGGCTACACCTTC. Translating it yields CASSYSLQGFYGYTF.

This chain links TRBV2 with TRBJ1-5; D is unclear. Trimming took 6 bases from V and 8 from J, leaving 14 bases between them. CDR3 length: 13 amino acids. CDR1 is SNHLY, CDR2 FYNNEI, per germline. The CDR3 nucleotides read TGTGCCAGCAGCCCGGAGCCCCGGGAGCCCCAGCATTTT. Translation gives CASSPEPREPQHF.

The chain combines TRBV5-4 with TRBJ1-5, with 10 positions matching TRBD1. Germline CDR1 and CDR2: SGHNT and YYREEE (reference sequence). J was trimmed by 2 bases and V by 1 base; bases with no gene match: 12. The CDR3 contains 19 residues. Here the CDR3 reads CASSLTGTGELLGNQPQHF. CDR3 nucleotide sequence: TGTGCCAGCAGCTTGACGGGGACAGGGGAGTTATTAGGCAATCAGCCCCAGCATTTT.

The chain is built from TRBV2 and TRBJ2-1; perhaps TRBD1 as D (5 bases). Germline V gene data show CDR1 as SNHLY and CDR2 as FYNNEI. V gave up 7 bases and J gave up 6 bases, with 19 bases separating them. The CDR3 loop spans 15 amino acids. The CDR3 region has the DNA TGTGCCAGCACCTCTAGGGTTCAGCAGGGCAATGAGCAGTTCTTC. It translates to CASTSRVQQGNEQFF.

This sequence joins TRBV7-2 and TRBJ2-7; D may be TRBD1 (6 bases). The CDR3 loop spans 16 amino acids. The germline V and J ends were trimmed by 5 bases and 3 bases, with 20 bases remaining between them. Germline lookup yields CDR1 SGHTA and CDR2 FQGNSA. CDR3 protein: CASSPRQEESLYEQYV. CDR3 bases: TGTGCCAGCAGCCCCCGACAGGAAGAATCTCTCTACGAGCAGTACGTC.

In its sample, this clone was seen once. The chain joins TRBV4-2 to TRBJ2-1, with 8 nucleotides matching TRBD2. The V gene end was trimmed by 0 bases and the J gene end by 4 bases; junction bases not matched to a gene: 2. This CDR3 has 15 residues. The V gene's germline CDR1 is LGHNA and CDR2 YNFKEQ. CDR3: CASSQELAAYNEQFF. CDR3 DNA sequence: TGTGCCAGCAGCCAAGAACTAGCGGCGTACAATGAGCAGTTCTTC.

The CDR3 DNA follows: TGCAGCGTTGAGGAGGGAAGCTCCTACAATGAGCAGTTCTTC. Residues: CSVEEGSSYNEQFF. The V and J genes are TRBV29-1 and TRBJ2-1, with TRBD2 as a possible D gene (6 bases). CDR3 size: 14 residues. Trimming removed 3 bases from V and 0 bases from J, with 9 bases in between. Germline values: CDR1 SQVTM, CDR2 ANQGSEA.

By sample share, this clone is medium-sized. The sample carries other DNA sequences with the same CDR3. The rearrangement links TRBV4-3 to TRBJ2-1; D might be TRBD1 (5 bases). The CDR3 loop spans 16 amino acids. Looked up from germline, CDR1 is LGHNA and CDR2 is YSLEER. The V end lost 1 base, the J end lost 1 base, and 11 bases lay between the germline ends. CDR3 amino acids: CASSQVLQGSYNEQFF. The CDR3 DNA sequence: TGCGCCAGCAGCCAAGTGCTTCAGGGATCCTACAATGAGCAGTTCTTC.

Regarding this clone: The same CDR3 is also encoded by other DNA sequences in this sample. The chain employs TRBV19 and TRBJ2-1, with 9 bases identical to TRBD1. The V gene end was trimmed by 3 bases and the J gene end by 5 bases; junction bases not matched to a gene: 2. CDR1 and CDR2 from the germline V gene are LNHDA and SQIVND (reference sequence). The CDR3 sequence is 14 residues long. The CDR3 region has the DNA TGTGCCAGTAGTATCCGGGACAGGGACAATGAGCAGTTCTTC. This codes for CASSIRDRDNEQFF.

The rearrangement joins TRBV9 to TRBJ2-7; 9 nucleotides line up with TRBD1. The germline V gene encodes CDR1 SGDLS and CDR2 YYNGEE. The CDR3 extends over 13 amino acids. Trimming took 3 bases from V and 6 from J; bases not matched to a gene: 4. As DNA, the CDR3 is TGTGCCAGCAGCGGGACAGGGGATGCCGAGCAGTACGTC. Translating it yields CASSGTGDAEQYV.

This clone was seen just once. The chain recombines TRBV30 with TRBJ2-7; 7 bases agree with TRBD2. V lost 1 base, J lost 7 bases, and 4 bases stayed unmatched. The CDR3 spans 12 residues. The germline gives CDR1 GTSNPN, CDR2 SVGIG (reference sequence). The CDR3 DNA reads as TGTGCCTGGAGTGGAGTGGGGGGGGAGCAGTACGTC. Its translation: CAWSGVGGEQYV.

The chain recombines TRBV7-9 with TRBJ1-2; 7 bases fit TRBD1. The CDR3 has 14 residues. The V and J ends lost 0 bases and 7 bases, in that order; junction bases with no gene match: 5. CDR1 and CDR2 from the germline V gene are SEHNR and FQNEAQ (reference sequence). In DNA, the CDR3 is TGTGCCAGCAGCTTAGCCGACAGGGCCGCTGGCTACACCTTC. Translation gives CASSLADRAAGYTF.

This sequence joins TRBV4-2 and TRBJ2-6; D is perhaps TRBD2 (5 bases). The CDR3 sequence is 18 residues long. Germline V gene lookup returns CDR1 LGHNA and CDR2 YNFKEQ. The V end lost 8 bases, the J end lost 0 bases, and 20 bases lay between the germline ends. The CDR3 spells CASRESTALPSGANVLTF. The DNA of the CDR3 is TGTGCCAGCCGGGAATCTACGGCCTTACCCTCTGGGGCCAACGTCCTGACTTTC.